This T cell receptor (beta chain) emerged from a study of blood T cell repertoires in COVID-19. Background on the study: Collection of acute and convalescent COVID-19 samples took place in the United States, Italy and Spain. PBMCs, B-cell-depleted T cells, or T cells were the source of the cDNA or gDNA that made up the material.

Some clones are missing from TCRdb's copy, which holds only in-frame ones; the method was immunoSEQ multiplex PCR. The table includes over 150,000 clones, approximately 82% detected once. The source material was peripheral blood. This clonotype originated in a woman aged 70 to 79 who had recovered from COVID-19.

CDR3 DNA: TGCGCCAGCAGCCAAGGGGGGGGCGGCTTCGCCTACGAGCAGTACTTC. Protein product: CASSQGGGGFAYEQYF. The chain joins TRBV4-1 to TRBJ2-7; D may be TRBD2 (7 bases). The CDR3 has 16 residues. The germline V and J ends were trimmed by 1 base and 2 bases, with 15 bases remaining between them. Germline V gives CDR1 MGHRA, CDR2 YSYEKL.